The 25 T cell receptor beta chains presented below share a single source sample, sequenced in a study of CD8 T cells in Susac syndrome. The RNA input was about 0.5 to 1 ug, and it was reverse transcribed with random hexamers. MiXCR, applied by TCRdb to the immunoSEQ multiplex PCR reads, yields one record per CDR3 protein. Of tens of thousands of distinct CDR3 sequences listed, 85% to 95% were seen once; the top ten hold approximately 0.3%. The sample taken for sequencing was CD8+ T cells from PBMCs. These receptors all stem from a human donor in good health.

The chain combines TRBV19 with TRBJ1-1; D uncertain. Trimming left V 3 bases short and J 0 bases short, with 5 bases between. The CDR3 is 13 amino acids. Per germline, CDR1 LNHDA and CDR2 SQIVND (reference sequence). As DNA, the CDR3 is TGTGCCAGTAGTATCACAGTGAACACTGAAGCTTTCTTT. Protein: CASSITVNTEAFF.

This chain uses TRBV14 with TRBJ2-7; D may match TRBD1 or TRBD2 (6 bases each). The V gene lost 4 bases and the J gene lost 3 bases, with 16 bases spanning the gap. There are 15 residues in the CDR3. The germline V gene encodes CDR1 SGHDN and CDR2 FVKESK. The CDR3 DNA reads as TGTGCCAGCAGCCGTGGGACCGGGGGCTTCTACGAGCAGTACTTC. It is translated as CASSRGTGGFYEQYF. The full variable domain, with the rest looked up from reference TRBV14 and TRBJ2-7, is EAGVTQFPSHSVIEKGQTVTLRCDPISGHDNLYWYRRVMGKEIKFLLHFVKESKQDESGMPNNRFLAERTGGTYSTLKVQPAELEDSGVYFCASSRGTGGFYEQYFGPGTRLTVT.

This clonotype appeared once. The chain joins TRBV11-2 to TRBJ2-7, with a possible D match to TRBD1 (5 bases). V lost 1 base and J lost 2, with 6 bases in between. Germline V lookup: CDR1 SGHAT, CDR2 FQNNGV. This CDR3 has 13 residues. Written as DNA, the CDR3 is TGTGCCAGCAGCTTAGTACAGGCCTACGAGCAGTACTTC. Translation gives CASSLVQAYEQYF.

The chain employs TRBV7-9 and TRBJ1-1, with 7 positions matching TRBD1. This CDR3 has 13 residues. V was clipped by 5 bases and J by 3 bases; unmatched bases: 3. Germline CDR1 is SEHNR and CDR2 is FQNEAQ (reference sequence). The CDR3 sequence is CASSPTGDTEAFF. The CDR3 DNA is TGTGCCAGCAGCCCTACAGGGGACACTGAAGCTTTCTTT.

The chain has TRBV23-1 and TRBJ1-1; maybe TRBD1 (5 bases). TRBV23-1 is recorded as an ORF, its role being uncertain. Trimming cost V 6 bases and J 0 bases, with 23 bases left between them. The CDR3 covers 18 residues. CDR3 bases: TGCGCCAGCAGGCCTGTTCTTTCAGGGTACCCCATGAACACTGAAGCTTTCTTT. Translated: CASRPVLSGYPMNTEAFF.

The V call is TRBV9, the J call TRBJ2-7; TRBD1 matches 7 bases. Germline V lookup: CDR1 SGDLS, CDR2 YYNGEE. The J segment lost 0 bases and the V segment lost 0 bases, leaving 3 bases of the junction unmatched. This CDR3 region has 15 residues. CDR3 in DNA: TGTGCCAGCAGCGTAGGGGGACAGAGCTCCTACGAGCAGTACTTC. Protein: CASSVGGQSSYEQYF.

This chain connects TRBV5-6 to TRBJ2-1; tentative D call: TRBD2 (5 bases). Germline loops: CDR1 SGHDT, CDR2 YYEEEE. The CDR3 length is 13 residues. Trimming removed 6 bases from V and 3 bases from J, with 10 bases in between. The CDR3: CASIGSRYNEQFF. CDR3 nucleotide sequence: TGTGCCAGCATTGGGAGTCGCTACAATGAGCAGTTCTTC.

V usage is TRBV7-9 and J usage is TRBJ1-6, with D possibly being TRBD1 (5 bases). From germline, CDR1 is SEHNR and CDR2 FQNEAQ (reference sequence). This CDR3 region has 13 residues. V was cut by 8 bases and J by 7 bases, with 12 bases left in between. CDR3 in amino acids: CASARDGNSPLHF. CDR3 bases: TGTGCCAGCGCTCGGGACGGGAATTCACCCCTCCACTTT.

CDR3 protein: CASSKLGTGGNYEQYF. For the CDR3, the DNA is TGTGCCAGCAGCAAATTGGGGACAGGGGGCAATTACGAGCAGTACTTC. The V and J genes are TRBV21-1 and TRBJ2-7; TRBD1, the D gene given by the table, was not confirmed from the DNA. TRBV21-1 represents a pseudogene. The CDR3 sequence is 16 residues long.

The chain employs TRBV29-1 and TRBJ2-1; D possibly uses TRBD1 or TRBD2 (6 bases each). Germline V gives CDR1 SQVTM, CDR2 ANQGSEA. CDR3 length equals 12 residues. V was cut by 0 bases and J by 13 bases, with 13 bases left in between. CDR3 sequence reads: CSVEEGGRVQFF. In DNA form, the CDR3 reads TGCAGCGTTGAAGAAGGGGGGCGCGTTCAGTTCTTC.

This rearrangement joins TRBV6-4 to TRBJ1-5; a possible D gene is TRBD1 (5 bases). The CDR3 is 14 amino acids. The germline V and J ends were trimmed by 0 bases and 5 bases, with 8 bases remaining between them. Germline assignment: CDR1 MRHNA and CDR2 SNTAGT. CDR3 sequence reads: CASSDSGEDQPQHF. Written as DNA, the CDR3 is TGTGCCAGCAGTGACTCAGGGGAAGATCAGCCCCAGCATTTT.

The chain is built from TRBV2 and TRBJ2-7, with 7 bases that match TRBD1. CDR3 length: 11 residues. The germline gives CDR1 SNHLY, CDR2 FYNNEI. Losses at the gene ends were 10 bases for V and 5 bases for J; bases not matched to a gene: 5. Here the CDR3 DNA reads TGTGCCACTAACAGGGGCCACGAGCAGTACTTC. It translates to CATNRGHEQYF.

The chain recombines TRBV6-6 with TRBJ1-2, with D hard to call. Germline V gives CDR1 MNHNY, CDR2 SVGAGI (reference sequence). The CDR3 spans 13 residues. Between the trimmed V and J ends, which lost 5 bases and 6 bases, there was a span of 13 bases. The CDR3 reads CASSPVRLDGYTF. The CDR3 region has the DNA TGTGCCAGCAGTCCCGTTAGGTTGGATGGCTACACCTTC.

The V and J genes are TRBV19 and TRBJ2-1; 7 nucleotides align to TRBD2. Germline-derived CDR1 and CDR2 are LNHDA and SQIVND (reference sequence). J was trimmed by 4 bases and V by 6 bases; bases with no gene match: 3. The CDR3 totals 13 residues. For the CDR3, the DNA is TGTGCCAGTAGAAGCGGGACTTACAATGAGCAGTTCTTC. It encodes CASRSGTYNEQFF.

The chain employs TRBV10-3 and TRBJ1-1; weak D call: TRBD1 (6 bases). The CDR3 has 15 residues. V lost 4 bases and J lost 1, with 13 bases in between. The germline V gene encodes CDR1 ENHRY and CDR2 SYGVKD. CDR3 loop: CAISGQGSANTEAFF. DNA for the CDR3: TGTGCCATCAGTGGGCAGGGGTCGGCGAACACTGAAGCTTTCTTT.

The V gene is TRBV27, the J gene TRBJ2-1; D unclear. This CDR3 has 14 residues. Germline CDR1 reads MNHEY; CDR2 reads SMNVEV (reference sequence). V was shortened by 0 bases and J by 5 bases, with 8 bases between the two germline ends. CDR3 DNA sequence: TGTGCCAGCAGTTTATCGATCTACAACAATGAGCAGTTCTTC. This sequence encodes CASSLSIYNNEQFF.

The rearrangement joins TRBV9 to TRBJ1-1, with 9 bases fitting TRBD1. In germline, CDR1 is SGDLS, CDR2 YYNGEE. The V segment lost 3 bases and the J segment 2 bases; nucleotides outside the gene matches: 5. This CDR3 region has 15 residues. The CDR3 loop is CASSGGQGANTEAFF. CDR3 in DNA: TGTGCCAGCAGCGGGGGACAGGGAGCCAACACTGAAGCTTTCTTT.

The chain is built from TRBV2 and TRBJ2-5; D is tentatively TRBD1 or TRBD2 (5 bases each). Germline CDR1 and CDR2: SNHLY and FYNNEI. The CDR3 has 17 residues. Trimming pared 4 bases from V and 4 bases from J, leaving 22 bases between. For the CDR3, the DNA is TGTGCCAGCAGTGCCAAGGGTGGGGGTCTACCCTTAGAGACCCAGTACTTC. This codes for CASSAKGGGLPLETQYF. Variable domain in full (rest from reference TRBV2 and TRBJ2-5): EPEVTQTPSHQVTQMGQEVILRCVPISNHLYFYWYRQILGQKVEFLVSFYNNEISEKSEIFDDQFSVERPDGSNFTLKIRSTKLEDSAMYFCASSAKGGGLPLETQYFGPGTRLLVL.

This chain links TRBV29-1 with TRBJ1-1; possibly TRBD1 for D (6 bases). The CDR3 is 13 residues long. V dropped 3 bases and J dropped 0 bases, with 8 bases sitting between them. Germline V lookup: CDR1 SQVTM, CDR2 ANQGSEA. CDR3 nucleotides: TGCAGCGTTGATCAGGGGCTGAACACTGAAGCTTTCTTT. Its protein product is CSVDQGLNTEAFF.

The chain couples TRBV20-1 to TRBJ1-5; TRBD1 might be the D (5 bases). V dropped 1 base and J dropped 4 bases, with 17 bases sitting between them. The germline V gene encodes CDR1 DFQATT and CDR2 SNEGSKA (reference sequence). The CDR3 extends over 16 amino acids. CDR3 protein: CSARVPLGNRNQPQHF. DNA of the CDR3: TGCAGTGCTAGAGTCCCCTTAGGGAACAGGAATCAGCCCCAGCATTTT.

In its sample, this clonotype was seen once. This chain joins TRBV6-2 or TRBV6-3 and TRBJ2-2; unclear D gene. Trimming took off 2 bases at V and 4 bases at J, with 8 bases between the two ends. The CDR3 is made up of 14 amino acids. Germline CDR1 is MNHEY and CDR2 is SVGEGT. The CDR3 nucleotides read TGTGCCAGCAGTTACACTCCGAGCACCGGGGAGCTGTTTTTT. As protein: CASSYTPSTGELFF.

The chain combines TRBV20-1 with TRBJ2-3; 8 bases map to TRBD2. The CDR3 sequence is 15 residues long. J was trimmed by 0 bases and V by 3 bases; bases with no gene match: 5. CDR1 DFQATT and CDR2 SNEGSKA come from the germline V gene (reference sequence). This chain's CDR3 is CSASGGASSTDTQYF. The CDR3 nucleotides read TGCAGTGCTAGCGGGGGGGCTTCTAGCACAGATACGCAGTATTTT.

The V and J genes are TRBV2 and TRBJ1-3; possible D gene TRBD1, 5 bases. Per the germline V gene, CDR1 is SNHLY and CDR2 is FYNNEI. The length of the CDR3 is 16 residues. V was cut by 0 bases and J by 3 bases, with 12 bases left in between. The DNA of the CDR3 is TGTGCCAGCAGTGAAGCGCGGGGGGTTAGTGGAAACACCATATATTTT. Encoded protein: CASSEARGVSGNTIYF.

This chain connects TRBV7-9 to TRBJ1-2; 7 bases align to TRBD1. The trim removed 3 bases at V and 4 bases at J, leaving 8 bases unmatched. CDR1 is SEHNR, CDR2 FQNEAQ, per germline (reference sequence). This CDR3 contains 15 residues. The CDR3 coding sequence is TGTGCCAGCAGCTTTGGGGGGACAGAATCCTATGGCTACACCTTC. Translated: CASSFGGTESYGYTF.

The chain joins TRBV10-2 to TRBJ2-3, with 10 bases identical to TRBD2. CDR1 and CDR2 (germline): WSHSY, SAAADI. Trimming removed 3 bases from V and 7 bases from J; junction bases left unmatched: 7. The CDR3 runs 15 residues. The CDR3 sequence is CASSDKLAGLNTQYF. In DNA form, the CDR3 reads TGCGCCAGCAGTGACAAACTAGCGGGGTTGAATACGCAGTATTTT.